One and the same sample provided the 31 T cell receptor beta chains below, sequenced in a study of blood T cell repertoires in COVID-19. Data came from immunoSEQ multiplex PCR; TCRdb stores just in-frame clones and leaves some out. The sample has roughly 320,000 clones; roughly 90% are singletons. Sequencing was carried out using PBMCs or T cells enriched from blood (not recorded which). The receptors stem from a woman aged 25-40 years who had been exposed to COVID-19.

This chain joins TRBV18 and TRBJ1-2; the match to TRBD1 covers 7 bases. In germline, CDR1 is KGHSH, CDR2 LQKENI. V lost 3 bases to trimming and J lost 12 bases; unmatched junction nucleotides: 13. There are 14 residues in the CDR3. The DNA for the CDR3 is TGTGCCAGCTCACCCGGGGACAGTCGCCCTCCTCACACCTTC. Its protein product is CASSPGDSRPPHTF.

The chain employs TRBV4-3 and TRBJ1-1; 7 bases agree with TRBD1. Trimming removed 4 bases from V and 0 bases from J; junction bases left unmatched: 5. This CDR3 comprises 15 residues. CDR1 and CDR2 from the germline V gene are LGHNA and YSLEER. The CDR3 protein is CASSPETGLNTEAFF. The DNA for the CDR3 is TGCGCCAGCAGCCCAGAGACAGGGTTGAACACTGAAGCTTTCTTT.

This clone was picked up a small number of times. The rearrangement links TRBV5-4 to TRBJ2-3; 9 nucleotides match TRBD1. The CDR3 is 15 amino acids. The V segment lost 4 bases and the J segment 3 bases; nucleotides outside the gene matches: 6. Per the germline V gene, CDR1 is SGHNT and CDR2 is YYREEE (reference sequence). The CDR3 sequence is CASSRDRVGTDTQYF. DNA for the CDR3: TGTGCCAGCAGCCGGGACAGGGTGGGAACAGATACGCAGTATTTT.

V gene TRBV5-1 combines with J gene TRBJ2-7, with 8 positions matching TRBD1. The CDR3 length is 16 residues. V lost 3 bases to trimming and J lost 0 bases; unmatched junction nucleotides: 8. CDR1 and CDR2 (germline): SGHRS, YFSETQ. The CDR3 nucleotides are TGCGCCAGCAGCTGGGGACAGGACTCTTACTCCTACGAGCAGTACTTC. Amino acids: CASSWGQDSYSYEQYF.

The rearrangement joins TRBV2 to TRBJ1-6; D is unresolved. The ends were cut back, 5 bases at V and 7 bases at J, with 9 bases in the middle. This CDR3 contains 13 residues. The germline gives CDR1 SNHLY, CDR2 FYNNEI. The CDR3 loop is CASSLDGNSPLHF. DNA of the CDR3: TGTGCCAGCAGTCTCGACGGGAATTCACCCCTCCACTTT.

Here the CDR3 DNA reads TGCAGCGGTCAGGGGGCGAGCGGGGAGCTGTTTTTT. This encodes CSGQGASGELFF. The chain is built from TRBV29-1 and TRBJ2-2; 8 positions match TRBD1. Germline V gene data show CDR1 as SQVTM and CDR2 as ANQGSEA. V was clipped by 7 bases and J by 7 bases; unmatched bases: 5. The CDR3 sequence is 12 residues long.

The chain couples TRBV12-3 or TRBV12-4 to TRBJ1-3; D is unresolved. The CDR3 is made up of 13 amino acids. Trimming took off 1 base at V and 4 bases at J, with 5 bases between the two ends. The CDR3 loop is CASSLVRGNTIYF. Written as DNA, the CDR3 is TGTGCCAGCAGTTTAGTTCGGGGAAACACCATATATTTT.

This chain uses TRBV11-2 with TRBJ2-5, with 14 positions matching TRBD2. CDR1 SGHAT and CDR2 FQNNGV come from the germline V gene. The length of the CDR3 is 17 residues. The trim removed 5 bases at V and 4 bases at J, leaving 9 bases unmatched. The CDR3 sequence: CASSLGLAGGVAETQYF. The CDR3 nucleotides are TGTGCCAGCAGCCTTGGACTAGCGGGGGGTGTGGCAGAGACCCAGTACTTC.

The V gene is TRBV9, the J gene TRBJ2-5; weak D call: TRBD1 (6 bases). Germline values: CDR1 SGDLS, CDR2 YYNGEE. The V gene lost 4 bases and the J gene lost 5 bases, with 18 bases spanning the gap. The CDR3 is 15 amino acids. The CDR3 sequence: CASSNGGRGIETQYF. The CDR3 DNA sequence: TGTGCCAGCAGCAATGGGGGCAGGGGTATTGAGACCCAGTACTTC.

This clone was found once. The V and J genes are TRBV7-8 and TRBJ2-3; a possible D gene is TRBD2 (6 bases). Per the germline V gene, CDR1 is SGHVS and CDR2 is FQNEAQ. Trimming stripped 2 bases from V and 2 bases from J, with 11 bases between. The CDR3 spans 15 residues. This CDR3 reads CASSLISGYTDTQYF. CDR3 coding DNA: TGTGCCAGCAGCTTAATTAGCGGCTACACAGATACGCAGTATTTT. The entire variable domain, with the rest obtained from reference TRBV7-8 and TRBJ2-3, is as follows: GAGVSQSPRYKVAKRGQDVALRCDPISGHVSLFWYQQALGQGPEFLTYFQNEAQLDKSGLPSDRFFAERPEGSVSTLKIQRTQQEDSAVYLCASSLISGYTDTQYFGPGTRLTVL.

V and J are TRBV3-1 (or the pseudogene TRBV3-2) and TRBJ1-1; tentative D call: TRBD1 (5 bases). Trimming left V 2 bases short and J 1 base short, with 8 bases between. Germline V gene sequence: CDR1 LGHDT, CDR2 YNNKEL (reference sequence). CDR3 size: 14 residues. The CDR3 nucleotides read TGTGCCAGCAGCCAATTAGGGGCGAACACTGAAGCTTTCTTT. Translating it yields CASSQLGANTEAFF.

The DNA of the CDR3 is TGTGCCAGTAGTATAAGTGGTTGGTGGAGGGGTAACACTGAAGCTTTCTTT. Its protein product is CASSISGWWRGNTEAFF. The chain employs TRBV19 and TRBJ1-1, with D possibly being TRBD1 (5 bases). Germline V gives CDR1 LNHDA, CDR2 SQIVND (reference sequence). Trimming removed 2 bases at V and 2 bases at J, with 18 bases between. The CDR3 sequence is 17 residues long. The full variable domain, in which reference TRBV19 and TRBJ1-1 provide the parts outside the CDR3, is DGGITQSPKYLFRKEGQNVTLSCEQNLNHDAMYWYRQDPGQGLRLIYYSQIVNDFQKGDIAEGYSVSREKKESFPLTVTSAQKNPTAFYLCASSISGWWRGNTEAFFGQGTRLTVV.

The chain uses TRBV18 and TRBJ2-5, with 8 bases aligning to TRBD1. CDR1 and CDR2 (germline): KGHSH, LQKENI. V shed 3 bases, J shed 5 bases, and the junction held 2 bases outside the gene matches. The CDR3 loop spans 13 amino acids. The CDR3 nucleotides read TGTGCCAGCTCACCCCGGGACAGGGAGACCCAGTACTTC. This gives the protein CASSPRDRETQYF.

This chain uses TRBV2 with TRBJ2-3; 8 nucleotides match TRBD2. With V trimmed by 3 bases and J by 8 bases, 7 bases remained unmatched. The germline V gene encodes CDR1 SNHLY and CDR2 FYNNEI. This CDR3 comprises 14 residues. CDR3 region: CASSDSSGGGTQYF. The DNA of the CDR3 is TGTGCCAGCAGTGATTCCAGCGGGGGTGGTACGCAGTATTTT.

This clone was seen once. CDR3 sequence: CASSTGVDSPLHF. The CDR3 region has the DNA TGTGCCAGCAGTACAGGGGTGGATTCACCCCTCCACTTT. V is TRBV6-5 and J is TRBJ1-6; 7 nucleotides agree with TRBD1. The CDR3 covers 13 residues. Germline V CDR1 and CDR2: MNHEY, SVGAGI. With 5 bases clipped from V and 8 bases from J, the junction kept 3 bases outside the gene matches.

The count of this clone is one. This chain uses TRBV12-3 or TRBV12-4 with TRBJ1-1; D not certain. The CDR3 spans 13 residues. V was pared by 3 bases and J by 4 bases, with 9 bases between. CDR3 in amino acids: CASSFPPGTEAFF. CDR3 in DNA: TGTGCCAGCAGTTTTCCCCCGGGCACTGAAGCTTTCTTT.

This clone was picked up one time. The chain uses TRBV11-3 and TRBJ2-1; TRBD1 agrees at 10 bases. The CDR3 consists of 15 residues. Germline V gene lookup returns CDR1 SGHNT and CDR2 YENEEA. The V and J ends lost 1 base and 8 bases, in that order; junction bases with no gene match: 5. The CDR3 loop is CASSLGTGGPDEQFF. The CDR3 DNA reads TGTGCCAGCAGCTTAGGGACAGGGGGTCCCGATGAGCAGTTCTTC. Variable domain in full (rest from reference TRBV11-3 and TRBJ2-1): EAGVVQSPRYKIIEKKQPVAFWCNPISGHNTLYWYLQNLGQGPELLIRYENEEAVDDSQLPKDRFSAERLKGVDSTLKIQPAELGDSAVYLCASSLGTGGPDEQFFGPGTRLTVL.

Only one count was recorded for this clone. This CDR3 reads CASSEGSGGPYEQYF. The CDR3 DNA follows: TGTGCCAGCAGTGAGGGTAGCGGGGGGCCTTACGAGCAGTACTTC. V usage is TRBV6-1 and J usage is TRBJ2-7, with 10 nucleotides matching TRBD2. Germline CDR1 MNHNS, CDR2 SASEGT. J gave up 4 bases and V 3 bases, and 6 bases lay outside the gene matches. The CDR3 runs to 15 residues.

J is TRBJ1-2 and V is TRBV6-5; 10 nucleotides align to TRBD1. The CDR3 totals 13 residues. The ends lost 6 bases at V and 6 bases at J; junction bases unmatched: 4. From germline, CDR1 is MNHEY and CDR2 SVGAGI. CDR3 sequence reads: CASRGQGRHGYTF. The CDR3 region has the DNA TGTGCCAGCAGGGGACAGGGGAGGCATGGCTACACCTTC.

The rearrangement links TRBV19 to TRBJ2-1; 9 bases map to TRBD1. V gave up 7 bases and J gave up 7 bases; unmatched junction bases: 11. Germline V gene lookup returns CDR1 LNHDA and CDR2 SQIVND (reference sequence). There are 15 residues in the CDR3. The CDR3 here is CASNPGQGAFNEQFF. The CDR3, as DNA: TGTGCCAGTAACCCGGGACAGGGCGCCTTTAATGAGCAGTTCTTC.

This clone is a singleton in its sample. CDR3 loop: CASSLGTSGGRETQYF. In DNA, the CDR3 is TGTGCCAGCAGCTTAGGGACTAGCGGGGGCCGGGAGACCCAGTACTTC. The V gene is TRBV7-9, the J gene TRBJ2-5, with TRBD2 matching 13 bases. This CDR3 region has 16 residues. Trimming took 1 base from V and 5 from J; bases not matched to a gene: 4. Germline loops: CDR1 SEHNR, CDR2 FQNEAQ (reference sequence).

V is TRBV10-1 and J is TRBJ1-1; perhaps TRBD1 as D (5 bases). Deletions cut 2 bases from V and 0 bases from J, with 22 bases between. Germline values: CDR1 WNHNN, CDR2 SYGVQD (reference sequence). The CDR3 is made up of 19 amino acids. CDR3: CASSEIDRARDLMNTEAFF. The CDR3 coding sequence is TGCGCCAGCAGTGAGATCGATAGGGCCAGGGATCTTATGAACACTGAAGCTTTCTTT.

The chain has TRBV3-1 (or the pseudogene TRBV3-2) and TRBJ1-2, with TRBD1 identical over 7 bases. The V gene's germline CDR1 is LGHDT and CDR2 YNNKEL (reference sequence). Trimming removed 5 bases from V and 4 bases from J; junction bases left unmatched: 10. The CDR3 has 15 residues. CDR3 in DNA: TGTGCCAGCAGCTCCAAACGACAGGGACCCTATGGCTACACCTTC. Its protein is CASSSKRQGPYGYTF.

V gene TRBV4-3 combines with J gene TRBJ1-1; TRBD1 might be the D (6 bases). CDR3 size: 14 residues. V lost 5 bases to trimming and J lost 0 bases, with 10 bases between them. CDR1 and CDR2 from the germline V gene are LGHNA and YSLEER. In DNA, the CDR3 is TGCGCCAGCAGCTTTCAGGGGATGAACACTGAAGCTTTCTTT. Translated, it gives CASSFQGMNTEAFF.

V is TRBV9 and J is TRBJ1-2, with 8 bases fitting TRBD1. The germline gives CDR1 SGDLS, CDR2 YYNGEE. The CDR3 totals 16 residues. Losses at the gene ends were 3 bases for V and 0 bases for J; bases not matched to a gene: 7. The CDR3, as DNA: TGTGCCAGCAGCGCCTGGGGACAGGTAGCTAACTATGGCTACACCTTC. It codes for CASSAWGQVANYGYTF.

The gene calls are TRBV5-4 and TRBJ1-2; 7 bases align to TRBD1. CDR1 and CDR2 from the germline V gene are SGHNT and YYREEE (reference sequence). The CDR3 sequence is 14 residues long. The junction had 6 bases not matched to a gene; V was cut back by 3 bases and J by 4 bases. The CDR3 DNA follows: TGTGCCAGCAGCTGGAAGGGACAGACCTATGGCTACACCTTC. Its translation: CASSWKGQTYGYTF.

The chain employs TRBV12-3 or TRBV12-4 and TRBJ1-2; D unclear. Trimming shortened V by 3 bases and J by 8 bases, and 13 bases separated the two germline ends. The CDR3 length is 13 residues. The CDR3 here is CASSFRGKGGYTF. DNA for the CDR3: TGTGCCAGCAGTTTTCGGGGTAAGGGAGGCTACACCTTC.

The chain has TRBV5-5 and TRBJ2-7, with TRBD1 matching over 8 bases. Germline assignment: CDR1 SGHKS and CDR2 YYEKEE (reference sequence). The junction had 6 bases not matched to a gene; V was cut back by 4 bases and J by 3 bases. The CDR3 runs to 14 residues. DNA of the CDR3: TGTGCCAGCAGCAAACCCGGGACAGGCTACGAGCAGTACTTC. Its protein product is CASSKPGTGYEQYF.

This clone was detected once. The genes are TRBV7-2 and TRBJ1-3; D unclear. V was trimmed by 8 bases and J by 4 bases, leaving 15 bases between them. Germline V gives CDR1 SGHTA, CDR2 FQGNSA. CDR3 length: 14 amino acids. CDR3 bases: TGTGCCAGCGTCTCCCAACTCTCCGGAAACACCATATATTTT. Amino acid sequence: CASVSQLSGNTIYF.

The V and J genes are TRBV11-3 and TRBJ1-1, with D uncertain. The CDR3 covers 13 residues. Germline loops: CDR1 SGHNT, CDR2 YENEEA. The V gene lost 3 bases and the J gene lost 1 base, with 6 bases spanning the gap. The DNA of the CDR3 is TGTGCCAGCAGCTTTACAACGAACACTGAAGCTTTCTTT. This sequence encodes CASSFTTNTEAFF.

This chain connects TRBV15 to TRBJ2-1; TRBD2 matches 9 bases. The CDR3 length is 17 residues. The V gene end was trimmed by 4 bases and the J gene end by 0 bases; junction bases not matched to a gene: 7. The V gene's germline CDR1 is LNHNV and CDR2 YYDKDF (reference sequence). For the CDR3, the DNA is TGTGCCACCAGCACGAGAGCGGGGGGTAGCTCCTACAATGAGCAGTTCTTC. Amino acids: CATSTRAGGSSYNEQFF.